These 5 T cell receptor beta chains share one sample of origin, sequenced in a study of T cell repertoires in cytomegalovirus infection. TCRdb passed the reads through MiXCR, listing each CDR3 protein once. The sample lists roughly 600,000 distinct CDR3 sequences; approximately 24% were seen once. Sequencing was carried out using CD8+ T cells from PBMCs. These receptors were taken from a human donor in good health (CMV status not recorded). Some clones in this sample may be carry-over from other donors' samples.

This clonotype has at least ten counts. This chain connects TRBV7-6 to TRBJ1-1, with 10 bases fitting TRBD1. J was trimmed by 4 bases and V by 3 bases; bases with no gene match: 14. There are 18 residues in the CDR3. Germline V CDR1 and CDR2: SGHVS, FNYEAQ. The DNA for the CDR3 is TGTGCCAGCAGCTTGAGCCCCGGGGGACAGGGGTTGGTCACTGAAGCTTTCTTT. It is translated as CASSLSPGGQGLVTEAFF.

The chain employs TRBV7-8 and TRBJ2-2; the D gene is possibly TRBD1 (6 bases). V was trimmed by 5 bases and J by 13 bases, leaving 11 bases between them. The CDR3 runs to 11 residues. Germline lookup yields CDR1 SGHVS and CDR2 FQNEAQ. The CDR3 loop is CASSVQGTLFF. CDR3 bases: TGTGCCAGCAGCGTACAGGGAACGCTGTTTTTT.

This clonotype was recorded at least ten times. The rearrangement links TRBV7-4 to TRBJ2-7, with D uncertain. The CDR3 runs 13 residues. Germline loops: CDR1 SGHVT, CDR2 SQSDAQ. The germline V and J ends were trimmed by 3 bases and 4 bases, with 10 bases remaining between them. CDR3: CASSFGHPYEQYF. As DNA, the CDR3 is TGTGCCAGCAGCTTCGGGCACCCGTACGAGCAGTACTTC.

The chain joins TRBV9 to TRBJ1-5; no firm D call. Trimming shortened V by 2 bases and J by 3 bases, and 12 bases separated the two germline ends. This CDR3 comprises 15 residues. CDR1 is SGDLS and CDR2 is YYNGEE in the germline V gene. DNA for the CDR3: TGTGCCAGCAGCGTCACCATCGGGCCCAATCAGCCCCAGCATTTT. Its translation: CASSVTIGPNQPQHF.

CDR3 sequence (DNA): TGTGCCAGCGTGTCATCGGCGGAAGCTTTCTTT. This codes for CASVSSAEAFF. This chain connects TRBV6-5 to TRBJ1-1; D is ambiguous. In germline, CDR1 is MNHEY, CDR2 SVGAGI. The CDR3 is 11 amino acids. The V and J ends lost 8 bases and 8 bases respectively, with 12 bases between them.